This T cell receptor (beta chain) is from a study of radiation and T cells in renal cell carcinoma. Findings and caveats of the study: Baseline intratumoral clonotype presence is unknown without pretreatment biopsies. In blood, top tumor clones expanded by 2 weeks, shrinking by 4.

Comment on this clone: The antigen remains unidentified.

Trimming took off 1 base at V and 1 base at J, with 9 bases between the two ends. CDR3 length: 15 residues. The V gene's germline CDR1 is SGHVS and CDR2 FQNEAQ. The sample's time point: blood 2 weeks post-SBRT. Treatment of the sample: 15 Gy SBRT to primary tumor, nephrectomy 4 weeks later. Serial blood draws occurred at baseline and 2 and 4 weeks post-SBRT. The patient's renal cell carcinoma had clear cell pathology. Sequenced by immunoSEQ multiplex PCR; TCRdb stores in-frame clones only, minus some. This repertoire shows about 130,000 clones, 88% found once; its top ten account for about 5.6%. The receptor comes from a woman between 70 and 85 years old with renal cell carcinoma. The chain recombines TRBV7-8 with TRBJ2-3; D ambiguous. Sequences were derived from blood, sampled from a patient whose treatment included radiotherapy and nephrectomy. In DNA form, the CDR3 reads TGTGCCAGCAGCTTAGTTTCGGGCGGCACAGATACGCAGTATTTT. Amino acids: CASSLVSGGTDTQYF. Variable domain in full (rest from reference TRBV7-8 and TRBJ2-3): GAGVSQSPRYKVAKRGQDVALRCDPISGHVSLFWYQQALGQGPEFLTYFQNEAQLDKSGLPSDRFFAERPEGSVSTLKIQRTQQEDSAVYLCASSLVSGGTDTQYFGPGTRLTVL.